The 28 T cell receptor beta chains below were found in one sample sequenced in a study of type 1 regulatory T cells. For these TCRs, the target antigens are not known. MiXCR was run by TCRdb on the reads, yielding one entry per CDR3 protein. The table records tens of thousands of distinct CDR3 sequences, more than 10% of them present only once. The sequenced sample was cultured non-Tr1 T cells, either the whole culture or a sorted T cell fraction (not recorded which). The receptor source for this set is a human donor in good health.

This clonotype was counted between two and nine times. V is TRBV3-1 and J is TRBJ1-4, with 7 positions matching TRBD1. The CDR3 totals 14 residues. The V and J ends lost 3 bases and 4 bases, in that order; junction bases with no gene match: 2. The germline CDR1 and CDR2 sequences are LGHDT and YNNKEL (reference sequence). The CDR3 loop reads CASSQDRSNEKLFF. The CDR3 nucleotides read TGTGCCAGCAGCCAGGACAGGAGTAATGAAAAACTGTTTTTT.

Many counts were recorded for this clonotype. J is TRBJ1-1 and V is TRBV15; D is uncertain. V was cut by 1 base and J by 1 base, with 7 bases left in between. CDR1 is LNHNV and CDR2 is YYDKDF in the germline V gene (reference sequence). There are 14 residues in the CDR3. CDR3 protein: CATSRAPRNTEAFF. Here the CDR3 DNA reads TGTGCCACCAGCAGAGCACCCCGGAACACTGAAGCTTTCTTT.

This clonotype has at least ten counts. The chain carries TRBV20-1 and TRBJ2-7; a possible D gene is TRBD1 (6 bases). The germline V gene encodes CDR1 DFQATT and CDR2 SNEGSKA (reference sequence). This CDR3 is 14 amino acids long. Trimming took 6 bases from V and 3 from J, leaving 18 bases between them. CDR3 bases: TGCAGTGCCGCCGGACAGAACTCTCTCTACGAGCAGTACTTC. Protein sequence: CSAAGQNSLYEQYF.

This clonotype has a handful of counts. The chain has TRBV7-8 and TRBJ2-3; 7 bases are shared with TRBD2. V dropped 1 base and J dropped 2; count of bases not matched to a gene: 6. CDR1 SGHVS and CDR2 FQNEAQ come from the germline V gene. The CDR3 sequence is 16 residues long. For the CDR3, the DNA is TGTGCCAGCAGCTTAGGGACAAGCGGGGCCACAGATACGCAGTATTTT. As protein: CASSLGTSGATDTQYF.

This clonotype was seen at least ten times. This chain links TRBV5-1 with TRBJ2-7; D is unclear. In germline, CDR1 is SGHRS, CDR2 YFSETQ. V lost 4 bases and J lost 4, with 15 bases in between. The CDR3 contains 14 residues. CDR3 residues: CASSAAGSLYEQYF. CDR3 nucleotides: TGCGCCAGCAGCGCCGCCGGGTCTTTATACGAGCAGTACTTC.

V and J are TRBV5-1 and TRBJ2-2; no clear D. CDR3 size: 16 residues. Per the germline V gene, CDR1 is SGHRS and CDR2 is YFSETQ. Deletions cut 4 bases from V and 0 bases from J, with 13 bases between. CDR3 amino acids: CASSLLPVSNTGELFF. The CDR3 DNA reads TGCGCCAGCAGCCTGCTTCCGGTGTCGAACACCGGGGAGCTGTTTTTT.

This clonotype has a count of ten or more. The chain has TRBV7-8 and TRBJ2-7; TRBD1 matches at 7 bases. Per the germline V gene, CDR1 is SGHVS and CDR2 is FQNEAQ. The CDR3 totals 14 residues. Trimming removed 3 bases from V and 2 bases from J; junction bases left unmatched: 4. CDR3: CASSFGQAPYEQYF. CDR3 in DNA: TGTGCCAGCAGCTTCGGACAGGCCCCCTACGAGCAGTACTTC.

This clonotype has a count of ten or more. The chain has TRBV7-2 and TRBJ2-1; 10 bases are a match to TRBD2. From germline, CDR1 is SGHTA and CDR2 FQGNSA. The ends lost 6 bases at V and 9 bases at J; junction bases unmatched: 11. This CDR3 has 15 residues. The CDR3 DNA reads TGTGCCAGCAGTCCCGGGCAGCGGGAGGGCTCTGAGCAGTTCTTC. As protein: CASSPGQREGSEQFF.

This clonotype was picked up many times. This sequence joins TRBV29-1 and TRBJ2-1, with TRBD2 matching over 7 bases. The CDR3 totals 14 residues. With V trimmed by 8 bases and J by 6 bases, 13 bases remained unmatched. Per germline, CDR1 SQVTM and CDR2 ANQGSEA. The CDR3 region has the DNA TGCAGCCGGCAAAGGGCGGGAGACGGCAATGAGCAGTTCTTC. Translation gives CSRQRAGDGNEQFF.

The sample holds many counts of this clonotype. This chain joins TRBV5-6 and TRBJ2-5, with a tentative D call TRBD1 (6 bases). Looked up from germline, CDR1 is SGHDT and CDR2 is YYEEEE. The CDR3 totals 16 residues. Trimming left V 1 base short and J 2 bases short, with 15 bases between. The CDR3 DNA sequence: TGTGCCAGCAGCTTGACCCGGACAGCCCTACAAGAGACCCAGTACTTC. Its protein product is CASSLTRTALQETQYF.

In its sample, this clonotype was seen a few times. V and J are TRBV6-2 or TRBV6-3 and TRBJ2-3; tentative D call: TRBD2 (6 bases). The germline V gene has CDR1 MNHEY and CDR2 SVGEGT. V lost 5 bases to trimming and J lost 11 bases, with 14 bases between them. The CDR3 runs to 12 residues. The CDR3 sequence is CASSISWGEQYF. In nucleotides, the CDR3 is TGTGCCAGCAGTATCTCTTGGGGGGAGCAGTATTTT.

For this clonotype: Given a much more abundant clone one base away, this may be a read error. The V and J genes are TRBV30 and TRBJ2-7; TRBD2 matches 9 bases. Germline V lookup: CDR1 GTSNPN, CDR2 SVGIG (reference sequence). The CDR3 is made up of 13 amino acids. J gave up 2 bases and V 5 bases, and 4 bases lay outside the gene matches. DNA of the CDR3: TGTGCCTGGGGACTAGCGAGAGCCTACGAGCAGTACTTC. Encoded protein: CAWGLARAYEQYF.

In this sample, this clonotype turned up many times. The rearrangement joins TRBV12-3 or TRBV12-4 to TRBJ2-1, with D hard to call. V was shortened by 6 bases and J by 0 bases, with 12 bases between the two germline ends. This CDR3 spans 15 amino acids. The CDR3 coding sequence is TGTGCCAGCAGGATCTCCTGGGCCTCCTACAATGAGCAGTTCTTC. Amino acid sequence: CASRISWASYNEQFF.

This clonotype was recorded only once. Possible read error: a much larger clone is one base away. The chain carries TRBV5-1 and TRBJ2-3; no definite D call. Trimming stripped 5 bases from V and 2 bases from J, with 15 bases between. Germline CDR1 is SGHRS and CDR2 is YFSETQ. The CDR3 contains 15 residues. Here the CDR3 reads CASRSVGGATDTQYF. The CDR3 nucleotides read TGCGCCAGCAGGTCCGTCGGCGGAGCCACAGATACGCAGTATTTT.

This clonotype was observed a few times. The chain joins TRBV20-1 to TRBJ2-7; the D is unclear. From germline, CDR1 is DFQATT and CDR2 SNEGSKA (reference sequence). The CDR3 loop spans 14 amino acids. Trimming took off 5 bases at V and 3 bases at J, with 17 bases between the two ends. CDR3: CSAEGQKVGYEQYF. The CDR3 DNA sequence: TGCAGTGCTGAAGGTCAGAAGGTGGGCTACGAGCAGTACTTC.

Ten or more counts support this clonotype. The V and J genes are TRBV7-9 and TRBJ1-1; D gene unclear. Germline loops: CDR1 SEHNR, CDR2 FQNEAQ (reference sequence). This CDR3 has 13 residues. With 0 bases removed from V and 0 bases from J, the gap between germline ends came to 2 bases. CDR3 coding DNA: TGTGCCAGCAGCTTAGCGATGAACACTGAAGCTTTCTTT. Translated, it gives CASSLAMNTEAFF.

This clonotype occurred a few times. The gene calls are TRBV20-1 and TRBJ1-2; TRBD1 aligns across 9 bases. This CDR3 spans 14 amino acids. V was pared by 6 bases and J by 3 bases, with 8 bases of the junction left unmatched. Germline V gives CDR1 DFQATT, CDR2 SNEGSKA (reference sequence). The CDR3 region is CSARTGEADYGYTF. DNA of the CDR3: TGCAGTGCGCGGACAGGGGAGGCGGACTATGGCTACACCTTC.

This clonotype is classed as medium-sized. The chain's CDR3 is CASSPRDPGEKLFF. In DNA form, the CDR3 reads TGCGCCAGCAGCCCCCGGGACCCCGGCGAAAAACTGTTTTTT. The chain carries TRBV5-1 and TRBJ1-4; tentative D call: TRBD1 (5 bases). V lost 4 bases to trimming and J lost 8 bases, with 15 bases between them. The CDR3 has 14 amino acids. Germline CDR1 and CDR2: SGHRS and YFSETQ.

Ten or more counts support this clonotype. The chain employs TRBV24-1 and TRBJ2-1; no firm D call. Looked up from germline, CDR1 is KGHDR and CDR2 is SFDVKD. V was shortened by 0 bases and J by 13 bases, with 9 bases between the two germline ends. This CDR3 is 12 amino acids long. CDR3 in amino acids: CATSDLELQQFF. Here the CDR3 DNA reads TGTGCCACCAGTGATTTGGAGCTCCAACAGTTCTTC.

This clonotype has at least ten counts. The V and J genes are TRBV5-5 and TRBJ1-1; the D is unclear. Germline CDR1 is SGHKS and CDR2 is YYEKEE (reference sequence). V gave up 0 bases and J gave up 2 bases, with 2 bases separating them. CDR3 length: 12 amino acids. CDR3 sequence: CASSLANTEAFF. DNA of the CDR3: TGTGCCAGCAGCTTGGCCAACACTGAAGCTTTCTTT.

This clonotype was counted many times. The rearrangement uses TRBV6-5 and TRBJ2-1; D unresolved. This CDR3 is built from 16 residues. The germline V gene encodes CDR1 MNHEY and CDR2 SVGAGI. Trimming stripped 2 bases from V and 0 bases from J, with 11 bases between. The CDR3: CASSYGFVRSYNEQFF. The CDR3 nucleotides read TGTGCCAGCAGTTACGGTTTTGTCCGCTCCTACAATGAGCAGTTCTTC.

The chain uses TRBV5-4 and TRBJ2-3; 10 positions match TRBD2. This CDR3 comprises 15 residues. Germline CDR1 and CDR2: SGHNT and YYREEE (reference sequence). The junction had 5 bases not matched to a gene; V was cut back by 5 bases and J by 2 bases. CDR3 amino acids: CASSYGTSVTDTQYF. CDR3 coding DNA: TGTGCCAGCAGTTACGGGACTAGCGTCACAGATACGCAGTATTTT. The full variable domain, in which reference TRBV5-4 and TRBJ2-3 provide the parts outside the CDR3, is ETGVTQSPTHLIKTRGQQVTLRCSSQSGHNTVSWYQQALGQGPQFIFQYYREEENGRGNFPPRFSGLQFPNYSSELNVNALELDDSALYLCASSYGTSVTDTQYFGPGTRLTVL.

The chain couples TRBV20-1 to TRBJ2-1; 7 bases map to TRBD2. V lost 5 bases and J lost 6; bases outside the gene matches: 13. The CDR3 contains 15 residues. The germline CDR1 and CDR2 sequences are DFQATT and SNEGSKA (reference sequence). The CDR3, as DNA: TGCAGTGCTCCCCCTAGCGGACGTAAGGGCAATGAGCAGTTCTTC. This sequence encodes CSAPPSGRKGNEQFF.

The chain uses TRBV12-3 or TRBV12-4 and TRBJ2-7; D possibly corresponds to TRBD2 (5 bases). V lost 3 bases and J 2 bases, leaving 8 bases between the germline ends. This CDR3 contains 13 residues. The CDR3: CASSFRGTYEQYF. Here the CDR3 DNA reads TGTGCCAGCAGTTTTCGGGGTACCTACGAGCAGTACTTC.

This clonotype was seen ten or more times. The chain uses TRBV20-1 and TRBJ2-1, with 13 positions matching TRBD2. The CDR3 loop spans 14 amino acids. V shed 6 bases, J shed 4 bases, and the junction held 3 bases outside the gene matches. Germline CDR1 reads DFQATT; CDR2 reads SNEGSKA (reference sequence). This CDR3 reads CSAGLAGIYNEQFF. CDR3 DNA: TGCAGTGCGGGACTAGCGGGGATTTACAATGAGCAGTTCTTC.

Many counts were recorded for this clonotype. The chain links TRBV20-1 to TRBJ2-7; D is unresolved. Trimming took 0 bases from V and 11 from J, leaving 11 bases between them. The CDR3 contains 11 residues. CDR1 DFQATT and CDR2 SNEGSKA come from the germline V gene (reference sequence). CDR3 bases: TGCAGTGCTAGAGATCAAGAAATTGAGTACTTC. It codes for CSARDQEIEYF.

In this sample, this clonotype turned up a few times. The chain uses TRBV7-9 and TRBJ1-3, with a weak D call TRBD1 (6 bases). The V gene's germline CDR1 is SEHNR and CDR2 FQNEAQ (reference sequence). The V end was cut by 5 bases, the J end by 1 base, with 18 bases between. The CDR3 has 17 amino acids. As DNA, the CDR3 is TGTGCCAGCAGCCCCCAGTGGGATACAGGGTCTGGAAACACCATATATTTT. Protein sequence: CASSPQWDTGSGNTIYF.

V and J are TRBV10-3 and TRBJ2-2; D may be TRBD1 (6 bases). There are 16 residues in the CDR3. Germline CDR1 and CDR2: ENHRY and SYGVKD. V gave up 11 bases and J gave up 0 bases, with 19 bases separating them. In DNA, the CDR3 is TGTGCCGCCGCGGAACTTGACAGGTCGAACACCGGGGAGCTGTTTTTT. Translation: CAAAELDRSNTGELFF.